This T cell receptor (beta chain) is from a study of T cell repertoires in cytomegalovirus infection. TCRdb independently ran MiXCR on the reads; one entry per CDR3 protein. This repertoire shows hundreds of thousands of distinct CDR3 sequences, about a sixth found once; its top ten account for less than 9.5%. The CDR3 contains 14 residues. Germline V gene lookup returns CDR1 LNHDA and CDR2 SQIVND (reference sequence). The V end lost 7 bases, the J end lost 1 base, and 14 bases lay between the germline ends. This sequence was found in a human donor in good health (CMV status not recorded). Some clones in this sample may be carry-over from other donors' samples. The chain is built from TRBV19 and TRBJ2-7, with D perhaps matching TRBD2 (5 bases). Sequencing input: PBMCs. The CDR3 DNA reads TGTGCCAGTACGGAGCGGCTGCATTCCTACGAGCAGTACTTC. Translating gives CASTERLHSYEQYF.